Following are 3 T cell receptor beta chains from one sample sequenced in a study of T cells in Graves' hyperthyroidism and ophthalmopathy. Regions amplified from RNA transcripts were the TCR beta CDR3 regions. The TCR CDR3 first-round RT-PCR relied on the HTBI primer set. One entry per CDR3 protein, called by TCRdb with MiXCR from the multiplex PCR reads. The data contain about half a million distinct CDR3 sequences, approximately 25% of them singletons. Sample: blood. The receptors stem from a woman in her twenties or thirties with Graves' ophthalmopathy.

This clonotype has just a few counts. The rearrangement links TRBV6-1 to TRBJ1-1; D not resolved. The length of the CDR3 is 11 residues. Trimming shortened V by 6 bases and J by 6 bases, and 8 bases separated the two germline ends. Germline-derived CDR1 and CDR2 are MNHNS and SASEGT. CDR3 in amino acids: CASRTLPEAFF. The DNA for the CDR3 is TGTGCCAGCAGAACCTTGCCTGAAGCTTTCTTT.

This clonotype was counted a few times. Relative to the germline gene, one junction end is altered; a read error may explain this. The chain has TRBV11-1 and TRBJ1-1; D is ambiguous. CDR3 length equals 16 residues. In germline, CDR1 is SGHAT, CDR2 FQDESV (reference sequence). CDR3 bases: TGTGCCAGCACCTTAATAGGGCTCCTCTTGGACACTGAAGCTTTCTTT. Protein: CASTLIGLLLDTEAFF.

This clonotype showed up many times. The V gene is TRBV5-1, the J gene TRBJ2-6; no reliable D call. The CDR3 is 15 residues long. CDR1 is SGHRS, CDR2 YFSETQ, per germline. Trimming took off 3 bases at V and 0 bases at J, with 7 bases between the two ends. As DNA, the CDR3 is TGCGCCAGCAGCTATCCCGGCTCTGGGGCCAACGTCCTGACTTTC. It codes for CASSYPGSGANVLTF.